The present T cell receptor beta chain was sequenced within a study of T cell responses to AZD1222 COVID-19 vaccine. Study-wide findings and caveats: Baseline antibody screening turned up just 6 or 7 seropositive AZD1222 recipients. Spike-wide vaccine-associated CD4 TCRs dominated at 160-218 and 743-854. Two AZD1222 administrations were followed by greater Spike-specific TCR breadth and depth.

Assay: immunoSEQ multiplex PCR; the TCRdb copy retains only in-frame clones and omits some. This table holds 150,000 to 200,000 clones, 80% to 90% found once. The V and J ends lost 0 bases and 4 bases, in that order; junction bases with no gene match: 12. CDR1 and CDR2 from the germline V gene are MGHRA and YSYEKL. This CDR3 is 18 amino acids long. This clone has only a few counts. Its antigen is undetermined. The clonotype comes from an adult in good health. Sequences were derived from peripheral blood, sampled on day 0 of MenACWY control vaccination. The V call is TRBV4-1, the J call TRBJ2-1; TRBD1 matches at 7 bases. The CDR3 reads CASSQEFPPGQTYNEQFF. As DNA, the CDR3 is TGCGCCAGCAGCCAAGAATTCCCCCCGGGACAGACATACAATGAGCAGTTCTTC.